Sequencing of this TCR beta chain was carried out in a study of identical twins. Study-wide findings and caveats: Out-of-frame alpha sequences that twins shared showed excess low generation probability. Modelling approaches yielded underestimates of out-of-frame TCR alpha sharing between monozygotic twins.

The CDR3 extends over 13 amino acids. Germline lookup yields CDR1 MNHEY and CDR2 SVGAGI. The V and J ends lost 2 bases and 4 bases respectively, with 8 bases between them. A universal primer site arose from template switching, and cDNA bore unique molecular identifiers. MiXCR, applied by TCRdb to the 5' RACE reads, yields one record per CDR3 protein. The sample consists of hundreds of thousands of distinct CDR3 sequences, roughly 6% of them appearing once. Every one of the donors was a healthy Caucasian. The sample holds many counts of this clonotype. Its antigen is as yet unknown. The sequencing input was naive T cells sorted from blood. This chain uses TRBV6-5 with TRBJ1-1, with D perhaps matching TRBD1 (5 bases). This clonotype was obtained from a man aged 18-30 years in good health. CDR3 sequence reads: CASSYGGSTEAFF. In DNA, the CDR3 is TGTGCCAGCAGTTACGGGGGTTCCACTGAAGCTTTCTTT.